This T cell receptor (beta chain) comes out of a study of graft-versus-host responses after intestinal transplantation. Study-level background: All recipients were transplanted with multivisceral, liver-intestinal, or isolated intestinal grafts. Tacrolimus and steroids were given for about 3 years to all recipients after anti-thymocyte globulin induction. General observations from the study: Early declines in HvG clones that occurred post-transplant were associated with peak circulating GvH clone levels. Analysis identified GvH clones in recipient marrow, with some appearing first in ileum or blood.

Remarks on this clone: The antigen remains unidentified.

V lost 1 base to trimming and J lost 11 bases; unmatched junction nucleotides: 4. CDR3 length: 12 amino acids. Germline CDR1 reads SEHNR; CDR2 reads FQNEAQ (reference sequence). Repertoires were generated with immunoSEQ multiplex PCR, while TCRdb's copy carries only in-frame clones and drops some. The repertoire includes about 9,900 clones, around 94% of them detected once, and roughly 2% sits in the top ten. This TCR came from a human patient who received an intestinal transplant, so some T cells may come from the graft donor. The V gene is TRBV7-9, the J gene TRBJ2-7; the match to TRBD1 covers 8 bases. This sample comprised PBMCs, obtained 8 days after intestinal transplant. The CDR3 protein is CASSLGGTGKYF. CDR3 DNA sequence: TGTGCCAGCAGCTTAGGGGGGACAGGAAAGTACTTC.